Listed below are T cell receptor beta chains from one sample, sequenced in a study of metastatic and nonmetastatic thyroid tumors. TCRdb ran MiXCR on the PCR reads. The table shows 30,000 to 45,000 clones, with about 26% occurring only once. The specimen sequenced was blood. Receptor source: a male donor with papillary thyroid cancer or a benign thyroid nodule (not recorded which). Some clones in this sample may be carry-over from other donors' samples. CDR3s include the opening cysteine and the closing phenylalanine or tryptophan. D genes are given only for firm matches. Not every row has a clone size; where given, it reads once, few, many or a size class.

.	TRBD1	TRBJ1-2	TRBV11-3	TGTGCCAGCAGCTTGGAACCGGGACAGTTCTATGGCTACACCTTC	CASSLEPGQFYGYTF
once	TRBD2	TRBJ2-7	TRBV11-1	TGTGCCAGCAGCCAACCCGGGAGGGGTGCCGTTTCCTACGAGCAGTACTTC	CASSQPGRGAVSYEQYF
many	.	TRBJ2-3	TRBV6-1	TGTGCCAGCAGTGAAGCCGGTACTGGGTTAACTGTGGGCACAGATACGCAGTATTTT	CASSEAGTGLTVGTDTQYF
few	.	TRBJ2-5	TRBV10-1	TGCGCCAGCAGTGAGTCGTCGAGGGAGACCCAGTACTTC	CASSESSRETQYF
few	.	TRBJ1-2	TRBV27	TGTGCCAGCAGTTTAGTACTTGGGGGCAGGGCAACCTATGGCTACACCTTC	CASSLVLGGRATYGYTF
many	.	TRBJ2-4	TRBV12-5	TGTGCTAGTGGTTTCAGGTATAAACACATTCAGTACTTC	CASGFRYKHIQYF
few	.	TRBJ2-7	TRBV6-6	TGTGCCAGCAGTTATTATATCGACAGTTACTACGAGCAGTACTTC	CASSYYIDSYYEQYF
.	.	TRBJ1-4	TRBV3-1	TGTGCCAGCAGCCAGCGTGAAAAACTGTTTTTT	CASSQREKLFF
many	.	TRBJ1-1	TRBV11-2	TGTGCCAGCAGCTATCACTCGAACACTGAAGCTTTCTTT	CASSYHSNTEAFF
.	.	TRBJ1-4	TRBV20-1	TGCAGTGCTACAACACCGGAGGTAGGAGTTGGAGGTGAAAAACTGTTTTTT	CSATTPEVGVGGEKLFF
.	.	TRBJ1-2	TRBV5-1	TGCGCCAGCAGCTTACAGGGAGCACGGGCGGCCACCTTC	CASSLQGARAATF
many	TRBD2	TRBJ2-5	TRBV29-1	TGCAGCGTTGTGTGGCTAGCGGGAGGCCCCGTAGAGACCCAGTACTTC	CSVVWLAGGPVETQYF
many	.	TRBJ2-5	TRBV25-1	TGTGCCAGCAGTGATTCTTCCGCGAAGAACTCCCTCCAAGAGACCCAGTACTTC	CASSDSSAKNSLQETQYF
many	.	TRBJ2-2	TRBV5-1	TGCGCCAGCAGCTTGGCCTCTAGCGTGACCGGGGAGCTGTTTTTT	CASSLASSVTGELFF
.	.	TRBJ1-2	TRBV18	TGTGCCAGCTCACCACGGGGCTGGGTTGGCTACACCTTC	CASSPRGWVGYTF
.	TRBD1	TRBJ1-1	TRBV20-1	TGCAGTGCCACCACGGACAGGGGACTTGAAGCTTTCTTT	CSATTDRGLEAFF
medium-sized	TRBD2	TRBJ2-1	TRBV20-1	TGCAGTGCTGGCGGTCTAGCGGTCCATGGCAATGAGCAGTTCTTC	CSAGGLAVHGNEQFF
.	TRBD1	TRBJ2-3	TRBV7-3	TGTGCCAGCAGCCCGACAGGGTCAGATACGCAGTATTTT	CASSPTGSDTQYF
few	.	TRBJ2-1	TRBV20-1	TGCAGTGCTAGGCCAGGGGCCGCCTCCTCTTACAATGAGCAGTTCTTC	CSARPGAASSYNEQFF
few	TRBD1	TRBJ1-5	TRBV6-1	TGTGCCAGCAGGAAGGGACAGGCCAATGTGGCCGAGCATTTT	CASRKGQANVAEHF
many	.	TRBJ2-2	TRBV3-1	TGTGCCAGCAGCCAGGACCGGAGGGTCTCCTATAACACCGGGGAGCTGTTTTTT	CASSQDRRVSYNTGELFF
.	TRBD1	TRBJ2-7	TRBV27	TGTGCCAGCAGTTCTTACTTTGGCGGGACAGGGAAAGGAAACTCCTACGAGCAGTACTTC	CASSSYFGGTGKGNSYEQYF
medium-sized	TRBD2	TRBJ2-5	TRBV19	TGTGCCATACGGACTAGCGGGAGGGGGGGGGAGACCCAGTACTTC	CAIRTSGRGGETQYF
medium-sized	TRBD2	TRBJ2-7	TRBV28	TGTGCCAGCAGTTTATCCTTACTAGCGGGCCTGGCCTACGAGCAGTACTTC	CASSLSLLAGLAYEQYF
.	.	TRBJ2-1	TRBV6-4	TGTGCCAGCATCCCACTCGCGGTGGAGCAGTTCTTC	CASIPLAVEQFF
few	TRBD2	TRBJ2-3	TRBV29-1	TGCAGCGTTGATTCCAGCGGGAAAGGCACAGATACGCAGTATTTT	CSVDSSGKGTDTQYF
.	TRBD1	TRBJ1-5	TRBV6-1	TGTGCCAGCAGATTTCAGGGGGCTTTAACTCAGCCCCAGCATTTT	CASRFQGALTQPQHF
few	.	TRBJ1-2	TRBV12-3/TRBV12-4	TGTGCCGGCAGTCCAAATGGACAGAACTATGGCTACACCTTC	CAGSPNGQNYGYTF
.	.	TRBJ2-3	TRBV9	TGTGCCAGCAGCGAGGCAGGGAGCACAGATACGCAGTATTTT	CASSEAGSTDTQYF
many	.	TRBJ2-1	TRBV10-3	TGTGCCATCATGGGTCGGGAGCCGAATGAGCAGTTCTTC	CAIMGREPNEQFF
many	.	TRBJ1-1	TRBV18	TGTGCCAGCTCAGGGGTGGACGGGAACACTGAAGCTTTCTTT	CASSGVDGNTEAFF
.	TRBD1	TRBJ2-7	TRBV6-5	TGTGCCAGCAGTTCCGACAGGGAGCTCTACGAGCAGTACTTC	CASSSDRELYEQYF
.	.	TRBJ1-1	TRBV7-3	TGTGCCAGCAGCTTAAACCCCCCCGGGGGGGGTATGGCTTTCTTT	CASSLNPPGGGMAFF
.	TRBD1	TRBJ1-5	TRBV18	TGTGCCAGCTCACCACAACCGGGACAGGGTCAGCCCCAGCATTTT	CASSPQPGQGQPQHF
.	.	TRBJ1-1	TRBV20-1	TGCAGTGCTAACCGACGGAACACTGAAGCTTTCTTT	CSANRRNTEAFF
medium-sized	.	TRBJ1-6	TRBV6-1	TGTGCCAGCAGTGAAGCGATCCCCGGGGGAGGTGATAATTCACCCCTCCACTTT	CASSEAIPGGGDNSPLHF
many	TRBD2	TRBJ2-3	TRBV5-4	TGTGCCAGCAGCGGGGGCGGGACTAGCGGGTTGATCGATACGCAGTATTTT	CASSGGGTSGLIDTQYF
.	TRBD1	TRBJ2-7	TRBV20-1	TGCAGTGCTAGAGACCCGGGGACAGGGCTCGACTACGAGCAGTACTTC	CSARDPGTGLDYEQYF
medium-sized	.	TRBJ2-2	TRBV6-4	TGTGCCAGCAGTGATGGGGACACCGGGGAGCTGTTTTTT	CASSDGDTGELFF
few	.	TRBJ1-2	TRBV6-1	TGTGCCAGCAGTCTACAGGTTCCTAACTATGGCTACACCTTC	CASSLQVPNYGYTF
.	.	TRBJ1-1	TRBV20-1	TGCAGTGCTAGTGAACAGATGAACACTGAAGCTTTCTTT	CSASEQMNTEAFF
.	.	TRBJ1-3	TRBV20-1	TGCAGTGCTCGAGAGGGCCCCTCTGGAAACACCATATATTTT	CSAREGPSGNTIYF
few	TRBD1	TRBJ2-3	TRBV5-1	TGCGCCAGCAGCTTCCTCAAAACAGGGGGCGAGACAGATACGCAGTATTTT	CASSFLKTGGETDTQYF
few	.	TRBJ2-2	TRBV28	TGTGCCAGCAGTTTGGGCGTTAGGGACGGGGGGGAGCTGTTTTTT	CASSLGVRDGGELFF
many	.	TRBJ2-7	TRBV19	TGTGCCAGTAGTATTACACTGGGTTCCCTCCTCTACGAGCAGTACTTC	CASSITLGSLLYEQYF
.	TRBD2	TRBJ2-7	TRBV3-1	TGTGCCAGCAGCCGAACTAGCGGGAGTTGGGAGAGCCCCTTTCTGGAACAGTACTTC	CASSRTSGSWESPFLEQYF
few	TRBD2	TRBJ2-7	TRBV28	TGTGCCAGCAGTTCCACCGGAGGAGCGGGAGCCCCCGACGAGCAGTACTTC	CASSSTGGAGAPDEQYF
many	.	TRBJ1-1	TRBV12-5	TGTGCTAGTGGTTCCCGAAGGGGGAGCTTGAACACTGAAGCTTTCTTT	CASGSRRGSLNTEAFF
.	TRBD1	TRBJ2-1	TRBV5-1	TGCGCCAGCAGCCCAGGGGGAGGGGACAGGGTTTTCAATGAGCAGTTCTTC	CASSPGGGDRVFNEQFF
.	.	TRBJ2-7	TRBV10-2	TGCGCCAGCAGGGGGTCTCCAGGCGAGCATTACTTC	CASRGSPGEHYF
.	.	TRBJ2-3	TRBV20-1	TGCAGTGCCTCAGGGACAGATACGCAGTATTTT	CSASGTDTQYF
many	TRBD1	TRBJ2-2	TRBV7-9	TGTGCCAGCAGCCGGGACAGCACCGGGGAGCTGTTTTTT	CASSRDSTGELFF
few	.	TRBJ1-2	TRBV6-1	TGTGCCAGCAGTCTAGGGACCGAGCAAGGCTACACCTTC	CASSLGTEQGYTF
many	TRBD1	TRBJ1-2	TRBV27	TGTGCCAGCAGCCACAGGGGGGAGGGCTATGGCTACACCTTC	CASSHRGEGYGYTF